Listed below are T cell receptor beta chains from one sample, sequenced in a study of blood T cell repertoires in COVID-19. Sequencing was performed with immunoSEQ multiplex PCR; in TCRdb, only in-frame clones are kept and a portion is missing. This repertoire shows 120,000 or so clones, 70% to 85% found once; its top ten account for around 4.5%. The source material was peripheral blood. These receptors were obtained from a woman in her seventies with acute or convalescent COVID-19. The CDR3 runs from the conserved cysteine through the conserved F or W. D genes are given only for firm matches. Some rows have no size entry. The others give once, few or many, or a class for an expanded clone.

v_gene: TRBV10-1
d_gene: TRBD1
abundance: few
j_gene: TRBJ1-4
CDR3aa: CASSQGADNEKLFF
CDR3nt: TGCGCCAGCAGTCAGGGGGCGGATAATGAAAAACTGTTTTTT

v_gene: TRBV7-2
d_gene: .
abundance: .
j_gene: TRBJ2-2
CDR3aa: CASSFSGQIGELFF
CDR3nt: TGTGCCAGCAGCTTCTCTGGACAGATCGGGGAGCTGTTTTTT

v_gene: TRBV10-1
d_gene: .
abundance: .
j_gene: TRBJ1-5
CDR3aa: CASAKQGVQPQHF
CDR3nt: TGCGCCAGTGCGAAACAGGGAGTTCAGCCCCAGCATTTT

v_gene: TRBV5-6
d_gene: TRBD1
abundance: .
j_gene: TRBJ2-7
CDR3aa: CASTGTGTYEQYF
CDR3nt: TGTGCCAGCACTGGGACAGGGACCTACGAGCAGTACTTC

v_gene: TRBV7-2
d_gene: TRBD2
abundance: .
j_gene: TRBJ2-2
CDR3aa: CASSQMPSGGAGELFF
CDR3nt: TGTGCCAGCAGCCAGATGCCTAGCGGGGGGGCCGGGGAGCTGTTTTTT

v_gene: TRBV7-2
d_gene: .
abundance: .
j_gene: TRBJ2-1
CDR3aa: CASSSRTGNEQFF
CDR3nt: TGTGCCAGCAGCTCCAGGACGGGGAATGAGCAGTTCTTC

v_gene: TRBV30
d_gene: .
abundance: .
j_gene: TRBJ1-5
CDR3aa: CAWSRSSGNQPQHF
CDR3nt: TGTGCCTGGAGCCGGAGTTCGGGCAATCAGCCCCAGCATTTT

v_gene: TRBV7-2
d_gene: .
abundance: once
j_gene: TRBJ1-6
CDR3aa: CASSPQGTGFGSPLHF
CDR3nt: TGTGCCAGCAGCCCCCAGGGCACAGGGTTTGGCTCACCCCTCCACTTT

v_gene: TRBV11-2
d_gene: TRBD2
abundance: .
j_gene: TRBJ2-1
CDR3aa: CASSLIPSGVNEQFF
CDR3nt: TGTGCCAGCAGCTTAATTCCTAGCGGGGTCAATGAGCAGTTCTTC

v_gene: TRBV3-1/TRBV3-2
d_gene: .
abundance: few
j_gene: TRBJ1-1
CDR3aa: CASSPQGGAALNTEAFF
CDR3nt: TGTGCCAGCAGCCCACAGGGAGGGGCGGCCTTGAACACTGAAGCTTTCTTT

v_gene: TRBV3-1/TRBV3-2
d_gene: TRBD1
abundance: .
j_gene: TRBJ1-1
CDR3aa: CATTGELNTEAFF
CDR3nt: TGTGCCACCACAGGGGAACTGAACACTGAAGCTTTCTTT

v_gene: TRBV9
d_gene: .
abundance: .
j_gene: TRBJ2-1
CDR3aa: CASSVGVSGNEQFF
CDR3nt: TGTGCCAGCAGCGTAGGGGTCTCAGGGAATGAGCAGTTCTTC

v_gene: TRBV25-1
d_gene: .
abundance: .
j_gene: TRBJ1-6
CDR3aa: CASSEYDSYNSPLHF
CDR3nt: TGTGCCAGCAGTGAATATGACAGTTATAATTCACCCCTCCACTTT

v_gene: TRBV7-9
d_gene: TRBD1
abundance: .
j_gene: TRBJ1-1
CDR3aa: CASSPTGGSEAFF
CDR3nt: TGTGCCAGCAGCCCTACAGGGGGGAGTGAAGCTTTCTTT

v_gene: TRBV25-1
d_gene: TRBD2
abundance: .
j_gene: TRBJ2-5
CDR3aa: CASSGTSGGVKKTQYF
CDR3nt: TGTGCCAGCAGTGGGACTAGCGGGGGGGTAAAGAAGACCCAGTACTTC

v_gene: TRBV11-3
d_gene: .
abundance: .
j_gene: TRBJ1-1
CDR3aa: CASNLGDTEAFF
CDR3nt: TGTGCCAGCAACCTAGGGGACACTGAAGCTTTCTTT

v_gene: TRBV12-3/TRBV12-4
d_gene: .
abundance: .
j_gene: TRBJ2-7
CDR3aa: CASSFRGEQYF
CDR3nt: TGTGCCAGCAGTTTTCGGGGCGAGCAGTACTTC

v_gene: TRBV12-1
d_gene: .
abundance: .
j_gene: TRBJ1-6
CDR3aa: CASSHPGTGVNSPLHF
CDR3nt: TGTGCCAGCAGTCACCCCGGGACAGGGGTAAATTCACCCCTCCACTTT

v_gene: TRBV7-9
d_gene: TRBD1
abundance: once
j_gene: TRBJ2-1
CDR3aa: CASSLGDRTGDEQFF
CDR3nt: TGTGCCAGCAGCTTGGGGGACAGGACAGGCGATGAGCAGTTCTTC